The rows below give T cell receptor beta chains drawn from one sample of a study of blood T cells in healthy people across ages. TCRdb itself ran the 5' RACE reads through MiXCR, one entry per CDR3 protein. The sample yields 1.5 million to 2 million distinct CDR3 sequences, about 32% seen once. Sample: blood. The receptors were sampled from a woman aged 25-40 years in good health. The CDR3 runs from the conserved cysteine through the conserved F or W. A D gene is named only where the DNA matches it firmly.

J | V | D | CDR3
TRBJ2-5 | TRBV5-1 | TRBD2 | CASSIAGEPWQTQYF
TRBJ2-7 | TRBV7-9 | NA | CASSLGWGRGSADEQYF
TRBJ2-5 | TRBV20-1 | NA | CSVRDPGHGKTQYF
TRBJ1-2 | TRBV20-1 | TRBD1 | CSAPAGQGASGYTF
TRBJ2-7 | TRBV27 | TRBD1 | CASSLTGTGEQYF
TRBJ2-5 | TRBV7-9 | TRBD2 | CASSDEGLAAGAQYF
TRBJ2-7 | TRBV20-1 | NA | CSSSERIVREQYF
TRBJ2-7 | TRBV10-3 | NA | CAISEVIALYDEQYF
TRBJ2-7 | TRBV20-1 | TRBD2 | CSARADPALANSSYEQYF
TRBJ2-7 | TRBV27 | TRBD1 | CASSFTFWNRGFTYEQYF
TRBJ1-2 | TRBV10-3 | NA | CAISESGSNYGYTF
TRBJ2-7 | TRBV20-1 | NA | CSAQGGNSHEQYF
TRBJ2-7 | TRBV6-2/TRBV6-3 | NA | CATNFPKPGVSFTYEQYF
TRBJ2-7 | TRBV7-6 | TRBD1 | CASSAGTGPPEQYF
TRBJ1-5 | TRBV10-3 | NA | CAISESNGGFQPQHF
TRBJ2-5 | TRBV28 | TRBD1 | CASSLADRGRTQYF
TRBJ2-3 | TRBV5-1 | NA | CASSLRTSPTDTQYF
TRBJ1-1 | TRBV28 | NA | CASSSAFQGPMNTEAFF
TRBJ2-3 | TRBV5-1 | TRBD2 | CASSGGLAGVSTDTQYF
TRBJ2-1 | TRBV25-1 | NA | CASNTIRGPSYNEQFF
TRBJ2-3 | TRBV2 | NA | CASSVLDTQYF
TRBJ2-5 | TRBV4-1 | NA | CASSQETQITSGEQYF
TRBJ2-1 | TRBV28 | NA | CASSFNGDGGSYNEQFF
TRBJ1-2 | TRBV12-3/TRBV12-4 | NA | CASTGGLVYGYTF
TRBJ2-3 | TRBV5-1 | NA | CASSLGGIGDADTQYF
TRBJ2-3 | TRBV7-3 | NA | CASSVNSAGTQYF
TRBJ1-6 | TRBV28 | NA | CASSLLTGTGDSPLHF
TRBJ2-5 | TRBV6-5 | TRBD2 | CASSLSHSGGQETQYF
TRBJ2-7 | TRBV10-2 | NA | CASSESGSAYEQYF
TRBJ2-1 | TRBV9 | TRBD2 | CASSVQGTSVEQFF
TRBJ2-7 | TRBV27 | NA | CAGQRAATYEQYF
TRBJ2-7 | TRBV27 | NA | CASSSLGEGYEQYF
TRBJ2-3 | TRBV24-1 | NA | CATSDLGATDTQYF
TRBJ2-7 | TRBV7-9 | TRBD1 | CASSLDGYRGHEQYF
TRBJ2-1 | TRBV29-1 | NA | CSVPRTPSSYNEQFF
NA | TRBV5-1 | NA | CASSRNRDEQYF
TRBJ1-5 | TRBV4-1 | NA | CASSQNEGVQPQHF
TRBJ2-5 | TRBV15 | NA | CATSRSDRGLGAQYF
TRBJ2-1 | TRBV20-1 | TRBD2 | CSARGFTSGGLIYNEQFF
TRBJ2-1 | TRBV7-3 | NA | CASSDRAATSNFEQFF
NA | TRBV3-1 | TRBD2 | CASSQDGGWYEQYF
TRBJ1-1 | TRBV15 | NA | CATSRDRSGSTEAFF
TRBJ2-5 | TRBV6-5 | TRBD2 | CASRVRTSDETQYF
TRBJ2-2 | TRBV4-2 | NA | CASSQDPSRGELFF
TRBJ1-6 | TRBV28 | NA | CATATGSPLHF
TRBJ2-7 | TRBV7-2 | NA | CASSLAPLVREQYF
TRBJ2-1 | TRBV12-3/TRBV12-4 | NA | CASSWTSWTTGDEQFF
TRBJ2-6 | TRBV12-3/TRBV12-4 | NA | CASTLTRVPTTGANVLTF
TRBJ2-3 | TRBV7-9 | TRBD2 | CASSPRLLAGEVADTQYF
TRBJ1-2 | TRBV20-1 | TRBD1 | CSATPAGTGNGYTF
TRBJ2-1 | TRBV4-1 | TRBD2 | CASSQEGLAGGNEQFF
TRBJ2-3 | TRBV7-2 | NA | CASSLGQLTDTQYF
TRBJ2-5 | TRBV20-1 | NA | CSASAGVETQYF
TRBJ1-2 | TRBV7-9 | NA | CASSLENTGYTF
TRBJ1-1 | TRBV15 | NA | CATSRDLGTEAFF
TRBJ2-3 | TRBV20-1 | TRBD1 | CSASRLGQGTDTQYF
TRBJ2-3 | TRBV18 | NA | CASSTPLQATDTQYF